This T cell receptor beta chain derives from a study of T cell clones after liver transplantation. Turning to the study itself: Post-transplant blood was tracked for graft-donor-reactive T cell clones identified in a pre-transplant mixed lymphocyte reaction. Graft-donor-reactive sequences were compared with third-party-reactive TCRbeta sequences from pre-transplant mixed lymphocyte reactions. Three of eight recipients were HCV-positive; others had non-autoimmune, non-viral indications.

There are 14 residues in the CDR3. Per germline, CDR1 SGHRS and CDR2 YFSETQ. Trimming removed 4 bases at V and 8 bases at J, with 16 bases between. Sequenced by immunoSEQ multiplex PCR; TCRdb stores in-frame clones only, minus some. The sample has just under 60,000 clones; approximately 70% are singletons. This TCR was recovered from a human patient who received a liver transplant. The graft donor may have contributed some T cells. The material sequenced was CD4+ T cells from blood, taken at the roughly 15-month timepoint. The chain links TRBV5-1 to TRBJ1-3; possible D gene TRBD1, 6 bases. DNA for the CDR3: TGCGCCAGCAGCCGAGGGGGATATTCGGACACCATATATTTT. It codes for CASSRGGYSDTIYF. Combining the CDR3 with reference TRBV5-1 and TRBJ1-3 gives the whole variable domain KAGVTQTPRYLIKTRGQQVTLSCSPISGHRSVSWYQQTPGQGLQFLFEYFSETQRNKGNFPGRFSGRQFSNSRSEMNVSTLELGDSALYLCASSRGGYSDTIYFGEGSWLTVV.